This T cell receptor (beta chain) originates from a study of T-cell memory formation after mild COVID-19. In TCRdb, the 5' RACE reads were re-called with MiXCR into one record per CDR3 protein. The table includes 560,000 or so distinct CDR3 sequences, roughly a sixth detected once. The table lists this clonotype with a few counts. CDR3 length: 15 amino acids. Trimming shortened V by 1 base and J by 6 bases, and 16 bases separated the two germline ends. Germline V lookup: CDR1 SGHTA, CDR2 FQGTGA. The specimen sequenced was PBMCs or a T cell subset sorted from them (not recorded which). The receptor was isolated from an adult woman who had mild COVID-19 (a few samples of this study predate the infection). Cell type and time point are not known. This chain uses TRBV7-3 with TRBJ2-7; D is uncertain. The CDR3 here is CASSLNPDPLGEQYF. In DNA, the CDR3 is TGTGCCAGCAGCTTAAACCCGGATCCATTGGGCGAGCAGTACTTC.